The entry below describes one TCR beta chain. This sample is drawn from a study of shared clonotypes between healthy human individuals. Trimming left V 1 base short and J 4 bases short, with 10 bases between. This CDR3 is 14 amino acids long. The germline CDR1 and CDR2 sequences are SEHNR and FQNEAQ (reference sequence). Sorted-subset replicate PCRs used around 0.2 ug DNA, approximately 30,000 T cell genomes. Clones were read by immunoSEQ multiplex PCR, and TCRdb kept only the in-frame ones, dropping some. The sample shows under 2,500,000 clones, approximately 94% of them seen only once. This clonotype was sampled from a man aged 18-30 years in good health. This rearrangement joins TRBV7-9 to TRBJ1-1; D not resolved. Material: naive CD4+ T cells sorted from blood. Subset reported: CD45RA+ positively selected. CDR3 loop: CASSLGALGTEAFF. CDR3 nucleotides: TGTGCCAGCAGCTTAGGGGCGCTAGGCACTGAAGCTTTCTTT.